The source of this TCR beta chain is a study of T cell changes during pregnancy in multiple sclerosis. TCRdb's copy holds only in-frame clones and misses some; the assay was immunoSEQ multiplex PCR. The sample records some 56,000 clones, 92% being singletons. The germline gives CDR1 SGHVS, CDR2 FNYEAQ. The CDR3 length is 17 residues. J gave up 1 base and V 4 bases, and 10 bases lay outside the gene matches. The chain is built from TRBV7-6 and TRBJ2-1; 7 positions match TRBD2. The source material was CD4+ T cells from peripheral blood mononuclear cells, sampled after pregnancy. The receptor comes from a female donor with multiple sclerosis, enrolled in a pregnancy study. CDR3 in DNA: TGTGCCAGCAGCTCCCGAGAGCGGGGTAGGTCCTACAATGAGCAGTTCTTC. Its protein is CASSSRERGRSYNEQFF.